Sequencing of this TCR beta chain was carried out in a study of T-cell reconstitution after alpha-beta-depleted transplantation in children. The CDR3 loop spans 14 amino acids. The V gene's germline CDR1 is SGHKS and CDR2 YYEKEE (reference sequence). Trimming shortened V by 5 bases and J by 5 bases, and 15 bases separated the two germline ends. In this sample, this clonotype turned up many times. The library targeted TCRbeta and was prepared with unique molecular identifiers. TCRdb re-analysed the PCR reads in MiXCR, keeping a single row per CDR3 protein. The sample records around 240,000 distinct CDR3 sequences, 7.5% to 10% being singletons.

The sequenced sample was PBMCs from the stem cell graft donor, obtained from the stem cell graft. This clonotype originated in a human donor who donated a stem cell graft to a child with SCID. The genes are TRBV5-5 and TRBJ2-3; tentatively, D is TRBD1 (6 bases). The CDR3 reads CASSFPGAGDTQYF. In DNA form, the CDR3 reads TGTGCCAGCAGTTTTCCAGGGGCTGGAGATACGCAGTATTTT.